This T cell receptor (beta chain) was identified during a study of blood T cell repertoires in COVID-19. The germline V and J ends were trimmed by 4 bases and 2 bases, with 18 bases remaining between them. Germline values: CDR1 SGHAT, CDR2 FQNNGV. This CDR3 comprises 17 residues. Assay used: immunoSEQ multiplex PCR; TCRdb lists only in-frame clones, some missing. The table lists roughly 140,000 clones, under 90% of them singletons. The sample consisted of peripheral blood. The sequence was collected from a human donor in a cohort sampled during active COVID-19. This sequence joins TRBV11-2 and TRBJ1-3, with D tentatively TRBD1 (6 bases). CDR3 in DNA: TGTGCCAGCAGCTCAAGCCTTGAGGGGGACGCTGGAAACACCATATATTTT. This encodes CASSSSLEGDAGNTIYF.